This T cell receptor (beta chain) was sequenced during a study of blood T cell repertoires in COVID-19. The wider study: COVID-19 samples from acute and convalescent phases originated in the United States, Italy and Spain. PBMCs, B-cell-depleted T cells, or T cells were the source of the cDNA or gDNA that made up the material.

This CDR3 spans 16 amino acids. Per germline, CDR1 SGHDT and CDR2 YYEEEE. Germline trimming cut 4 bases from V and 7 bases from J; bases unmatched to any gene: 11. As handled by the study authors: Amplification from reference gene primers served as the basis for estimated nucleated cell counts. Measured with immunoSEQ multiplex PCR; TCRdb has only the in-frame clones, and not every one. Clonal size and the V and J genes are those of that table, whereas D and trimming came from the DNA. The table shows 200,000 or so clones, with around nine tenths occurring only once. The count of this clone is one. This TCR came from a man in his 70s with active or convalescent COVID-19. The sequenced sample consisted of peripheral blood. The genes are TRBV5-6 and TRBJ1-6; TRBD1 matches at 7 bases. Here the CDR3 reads CASSADGTVGNSPLHF. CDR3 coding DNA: TGTGCCAGCAGCGCGGACGGGACAGTTGGAAATTCACCCCTCCACTTT.